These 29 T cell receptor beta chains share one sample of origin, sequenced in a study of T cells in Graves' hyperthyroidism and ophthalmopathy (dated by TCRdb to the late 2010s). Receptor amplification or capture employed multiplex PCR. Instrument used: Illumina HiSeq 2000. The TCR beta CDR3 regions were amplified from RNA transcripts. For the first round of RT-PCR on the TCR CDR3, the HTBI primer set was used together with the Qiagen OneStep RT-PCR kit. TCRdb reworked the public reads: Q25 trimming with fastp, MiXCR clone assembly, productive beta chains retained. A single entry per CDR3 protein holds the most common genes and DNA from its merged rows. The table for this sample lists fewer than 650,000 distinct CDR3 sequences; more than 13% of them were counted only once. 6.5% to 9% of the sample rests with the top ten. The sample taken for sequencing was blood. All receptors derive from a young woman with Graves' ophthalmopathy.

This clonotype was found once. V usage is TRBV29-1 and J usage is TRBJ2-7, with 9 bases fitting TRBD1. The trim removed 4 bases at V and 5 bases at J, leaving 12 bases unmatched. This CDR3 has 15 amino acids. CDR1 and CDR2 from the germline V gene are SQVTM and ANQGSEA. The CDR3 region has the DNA TGCAGCGTTGCCCCTCGGTGGGGGACAGGGAACGAGCAGTACTTC. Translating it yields CSVAPRWGTGNEQYF.

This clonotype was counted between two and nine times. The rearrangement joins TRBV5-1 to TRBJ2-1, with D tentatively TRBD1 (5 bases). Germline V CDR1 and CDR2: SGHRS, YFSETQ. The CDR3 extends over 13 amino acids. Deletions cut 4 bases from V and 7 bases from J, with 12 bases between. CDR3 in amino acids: CASSMDMENEQFF. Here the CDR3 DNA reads TGCGCCAGCAGCATGGACATGGAGAATGAGCAGTTCTTC.

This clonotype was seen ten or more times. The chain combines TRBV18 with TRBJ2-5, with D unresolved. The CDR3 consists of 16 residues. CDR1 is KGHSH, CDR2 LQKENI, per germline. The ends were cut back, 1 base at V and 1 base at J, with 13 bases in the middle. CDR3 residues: CASSPQGSSLQETQYF. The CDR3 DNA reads TGTGCCAGCTCACCACAGGGATCGAGTCTCCAAGAGACCCAGTACTTC.

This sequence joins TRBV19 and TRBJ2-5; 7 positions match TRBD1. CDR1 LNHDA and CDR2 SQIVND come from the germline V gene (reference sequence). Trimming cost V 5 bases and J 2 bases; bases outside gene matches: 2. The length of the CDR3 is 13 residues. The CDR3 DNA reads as TGTGCCAGTAGTGGACAGGCTCAAGAGACCCAGTACTTC. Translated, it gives CASSGQAQETQYF.

CDR3 DNA sequence: TGTGCCAGCAGCCAACAGGGAAACTACGAGCAGTACTTC. Translating gives CASSQQGNYEQYF. The chain carries TRBV4-2 and TRBJ2-7; tentative D call: TRBD1 (5 bases). Trimming pared 2 bases from V and 3 bases from J, leaving 8 bases between. Germline assignment: CDR1 LGHNA and CDR2 YNFKEQ. The CDR3 extends over 13 amino acids.

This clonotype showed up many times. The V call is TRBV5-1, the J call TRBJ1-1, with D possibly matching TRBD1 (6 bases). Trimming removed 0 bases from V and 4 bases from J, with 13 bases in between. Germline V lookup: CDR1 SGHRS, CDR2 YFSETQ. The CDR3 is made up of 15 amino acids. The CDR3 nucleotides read TGCGCCAGCAGCTTGGACGGGGGCGGAAGCACTGAAGCTTTCTTT. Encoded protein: CASSLDGGGSTEAFF.

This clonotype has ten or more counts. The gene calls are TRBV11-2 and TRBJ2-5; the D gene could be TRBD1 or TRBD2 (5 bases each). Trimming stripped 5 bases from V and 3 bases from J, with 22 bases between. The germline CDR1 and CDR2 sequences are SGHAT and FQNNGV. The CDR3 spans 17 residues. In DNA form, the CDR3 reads TGTGCCAGCAGCCTTCGTGCCACCGGGACGGAAAAAGAGACCCAGTACTTC. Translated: CASSLRATGTEKETQYF.

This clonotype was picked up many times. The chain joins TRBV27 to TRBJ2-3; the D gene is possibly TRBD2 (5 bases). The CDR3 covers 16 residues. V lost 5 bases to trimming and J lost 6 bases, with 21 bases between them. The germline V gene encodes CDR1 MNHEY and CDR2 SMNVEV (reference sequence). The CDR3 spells CASSPGPGREGDTQYF. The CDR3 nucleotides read TGTGCCAGCAGTCCGGGTCCGGGCCGGGAAGGGGATACGCAGTATTTT.

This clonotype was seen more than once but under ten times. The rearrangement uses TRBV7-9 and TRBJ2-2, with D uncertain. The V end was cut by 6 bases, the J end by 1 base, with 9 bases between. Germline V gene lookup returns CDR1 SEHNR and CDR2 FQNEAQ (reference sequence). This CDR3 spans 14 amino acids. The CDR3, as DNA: TGTGCCAGCAGGCCCCTGAAGAACACCGGGGAGCTGTTTTTT. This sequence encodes CASRPLKNTGELFF.

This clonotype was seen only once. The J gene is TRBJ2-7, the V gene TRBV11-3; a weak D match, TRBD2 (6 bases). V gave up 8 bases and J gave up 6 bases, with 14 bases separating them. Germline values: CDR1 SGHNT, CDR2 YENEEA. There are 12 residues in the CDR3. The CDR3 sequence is CASHGGPSEQYF. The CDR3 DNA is TGTGCCAGCCATGGAGGGCCGTCCGAGCAGTACTTC.

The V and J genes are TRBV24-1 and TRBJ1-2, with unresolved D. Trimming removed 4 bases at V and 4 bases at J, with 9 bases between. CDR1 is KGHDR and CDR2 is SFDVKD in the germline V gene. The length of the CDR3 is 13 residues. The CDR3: CATSDGRLYGYTF. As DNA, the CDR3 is TGTGCCACCAGTGACGGTAGACTCTATGGCTACACCTTC.

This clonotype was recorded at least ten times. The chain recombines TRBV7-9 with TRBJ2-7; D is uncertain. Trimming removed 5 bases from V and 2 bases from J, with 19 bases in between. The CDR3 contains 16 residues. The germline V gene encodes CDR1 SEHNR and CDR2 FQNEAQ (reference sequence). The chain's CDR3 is CASSVETPKGTYEQYF. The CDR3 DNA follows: TGTGCCAGCAGCGTAGAAACGCCCAAAGGAACCTACGAGCAGTACTTC.

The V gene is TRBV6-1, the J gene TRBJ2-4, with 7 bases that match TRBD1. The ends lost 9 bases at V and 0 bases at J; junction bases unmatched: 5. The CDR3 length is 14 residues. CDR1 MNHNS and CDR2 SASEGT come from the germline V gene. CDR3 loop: CASLGTVAKNIQYF. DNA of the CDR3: TGTGCCAGTCTTGGGACAGTAGCCAAAAACATTCAGTACTTC.

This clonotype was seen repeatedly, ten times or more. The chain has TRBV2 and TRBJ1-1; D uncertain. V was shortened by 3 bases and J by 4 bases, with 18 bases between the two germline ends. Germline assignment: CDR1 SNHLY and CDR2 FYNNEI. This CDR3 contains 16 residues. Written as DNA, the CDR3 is TGTGCCAGCAGTGAGGGATTTGTACCACGGCTCACTGAAGCTTTCTTT. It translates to CASSEGFVPRLTEAFF.

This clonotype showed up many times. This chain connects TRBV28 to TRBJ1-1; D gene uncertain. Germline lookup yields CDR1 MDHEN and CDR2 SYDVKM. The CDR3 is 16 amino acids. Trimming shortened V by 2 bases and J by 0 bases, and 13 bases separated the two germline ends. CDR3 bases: TGTGCCAGCAGTTTAAAAGGGATTCCAATGAACACTGAAGCTTTCTTT. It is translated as CASSLKGIPMNTEAFF.

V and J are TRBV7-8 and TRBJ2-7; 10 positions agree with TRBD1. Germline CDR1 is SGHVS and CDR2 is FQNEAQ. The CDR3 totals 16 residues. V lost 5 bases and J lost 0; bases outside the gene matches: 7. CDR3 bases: TGTGCCAGCAGCCCCCAGGGACAGGGGCCCTCCTACGAGCAGTACTTC. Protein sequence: CASSPQGQGPSYEQYF. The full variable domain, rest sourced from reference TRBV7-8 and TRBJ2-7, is GAGVSQSPRYKVAKRGQDVALRCDPISGHVSLFWYQQALGQGPEFLTYFQNEAQLDKSGLPSDRFFAERPEGSVSTLKIQRTQQEDSAVYLCASSPQGQGPSYEQYFGPGTRLTVT.

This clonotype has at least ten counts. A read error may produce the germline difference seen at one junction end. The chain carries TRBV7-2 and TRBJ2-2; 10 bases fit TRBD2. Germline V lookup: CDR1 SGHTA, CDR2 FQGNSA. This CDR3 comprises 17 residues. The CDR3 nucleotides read TGTGCCAGCAACTTACCCAGCGGGAGGGCCTGGACCGGGGAGCTGTTTTTT. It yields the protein CASNLPSGRAWTGELFF.

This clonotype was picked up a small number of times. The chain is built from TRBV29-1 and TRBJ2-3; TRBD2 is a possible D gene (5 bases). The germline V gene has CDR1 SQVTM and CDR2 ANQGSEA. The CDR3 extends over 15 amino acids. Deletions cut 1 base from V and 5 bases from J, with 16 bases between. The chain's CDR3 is CSVEGWGYAGDTQYF. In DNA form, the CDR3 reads TGCAGCGTTGAAGGGTGGGGTTATGCGGGAGATACGCAGTATTTT.

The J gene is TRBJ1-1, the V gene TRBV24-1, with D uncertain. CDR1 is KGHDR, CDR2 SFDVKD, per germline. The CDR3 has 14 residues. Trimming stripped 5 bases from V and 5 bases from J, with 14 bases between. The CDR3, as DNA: TGTGCCACCAGTGGGAGTGGTGGAAAAACTGAAGCTTTCTTT. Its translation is CATSGSGGKTEAFF.

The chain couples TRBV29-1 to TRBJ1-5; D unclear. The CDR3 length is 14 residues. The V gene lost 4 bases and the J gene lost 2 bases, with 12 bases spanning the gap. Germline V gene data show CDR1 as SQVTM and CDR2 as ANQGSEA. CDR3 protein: CSVAWGFGNQPQHF. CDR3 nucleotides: TGCAGCGTTGCATGGGGATTCGGCAATCAGCCCCAGCATTTT.

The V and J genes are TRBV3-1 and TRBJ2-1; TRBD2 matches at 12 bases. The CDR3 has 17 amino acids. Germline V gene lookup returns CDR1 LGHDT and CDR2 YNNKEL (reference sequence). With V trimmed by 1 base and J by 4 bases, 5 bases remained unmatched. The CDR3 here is CASSQAAGLAGYNEQFF. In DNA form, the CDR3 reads TGTGCCAGCAGCCAAGCGGCGGGACTAGCGGGTTACAATGAGCAGTTCTTC.

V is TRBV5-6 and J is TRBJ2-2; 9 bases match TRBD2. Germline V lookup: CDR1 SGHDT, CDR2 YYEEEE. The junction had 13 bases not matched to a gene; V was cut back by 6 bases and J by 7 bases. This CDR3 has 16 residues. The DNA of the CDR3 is TGTGCCAGCACCTCCGCCGTAGCGGGAGATGTCGGGGAGCTGTTTTTT. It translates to CASTSAVAGDVGELFF.

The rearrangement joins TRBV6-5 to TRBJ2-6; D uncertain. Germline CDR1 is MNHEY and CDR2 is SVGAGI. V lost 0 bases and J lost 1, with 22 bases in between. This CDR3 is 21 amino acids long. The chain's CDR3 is CASSYSYPIAIDPSGANVLTF. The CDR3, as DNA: TGTGCCAGCAGTTACTCGTATCCAATCGCGATAGACCCGTCTGGGGCCAACGTCCTGACTTTC.

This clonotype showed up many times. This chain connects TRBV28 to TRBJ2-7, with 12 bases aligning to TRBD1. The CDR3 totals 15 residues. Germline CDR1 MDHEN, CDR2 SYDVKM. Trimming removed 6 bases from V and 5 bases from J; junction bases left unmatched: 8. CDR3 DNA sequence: TGTGCCAGCAGCCTCCCGGGACAGGGGGCGGACGAGCAGTACTTC. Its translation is CASSLPGQGADEQYF.

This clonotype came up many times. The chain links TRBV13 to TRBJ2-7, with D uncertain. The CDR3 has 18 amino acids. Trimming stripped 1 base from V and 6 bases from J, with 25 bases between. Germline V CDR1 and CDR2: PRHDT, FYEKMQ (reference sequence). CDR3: CASSLEGPRAGWAGEQYF. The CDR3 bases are TGTGCCAGCAGCTTAGAGGGCCCTCGCGCCGGTTGGGCCGGCGAGCAGTACTTC.

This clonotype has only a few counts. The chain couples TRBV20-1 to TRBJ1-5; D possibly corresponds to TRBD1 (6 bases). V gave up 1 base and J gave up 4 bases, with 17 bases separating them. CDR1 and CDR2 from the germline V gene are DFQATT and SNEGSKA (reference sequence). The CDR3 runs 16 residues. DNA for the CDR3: TGCAGTGCTAGAGTCCCGTCCGGGACAACTAATCAGCCCCAGCATTTT. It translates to CSARVPSGTTNQPQHF.

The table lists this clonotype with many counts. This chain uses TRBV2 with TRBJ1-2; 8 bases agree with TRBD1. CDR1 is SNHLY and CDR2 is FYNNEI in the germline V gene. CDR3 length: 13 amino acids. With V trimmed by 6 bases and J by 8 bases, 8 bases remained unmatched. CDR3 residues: CASRERTGRGYTF. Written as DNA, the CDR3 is TGTGCCAGCAGAGAAAGGACAGGGCGAGGCTACACCTTC. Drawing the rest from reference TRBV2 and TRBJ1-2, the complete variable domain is EPEVTQTPSHQVTQMGQEVILRCVPISNHLYFYWYRQILGQKVEFLVSFYNNEISEKSEIFDDQFSVERPDGSNFTLKIRSTKLEDSAMYFCASRERTGRGYTFGSGTRLTVV.

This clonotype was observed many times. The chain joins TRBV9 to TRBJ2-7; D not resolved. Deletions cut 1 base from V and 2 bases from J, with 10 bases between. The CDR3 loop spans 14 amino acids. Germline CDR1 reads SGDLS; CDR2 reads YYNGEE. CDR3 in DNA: TGTGCCAGCAGCGTAAACTCCCTACCCTACGAGCAGTACTTC. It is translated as CASSVNSLPYEQYF.

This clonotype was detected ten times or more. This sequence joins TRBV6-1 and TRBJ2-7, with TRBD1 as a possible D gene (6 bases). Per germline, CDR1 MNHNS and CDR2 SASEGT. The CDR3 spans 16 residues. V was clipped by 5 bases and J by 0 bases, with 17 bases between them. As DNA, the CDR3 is TGTGCCAGCAGTCCCCAGACGACAGGCCGCTCCTACGAGCAGTACTTC. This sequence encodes CASSPQTTGRSYEQYF.